This T cell receptor beta chain was recorded in a study of T cell repertoires in cytomegalovirus infection. Background on the study: Selection of CMV epitopes for the study included recently identified HLA-C-restricted and well-studied HLA-B-restricted ones.

This clonotype was found a few times. The antigen is undetermined. TCRdb called the reads again in MiXCR, with one record for every CDR3 protein. The data show about 700,000 distinct CDR3 sequences, around 32% seen once. Whole-study findings and limits: The ex vivo response was dominated by HLA-C-restricted CMV-specific TCR beta clonotypes.

This sample comprised cultured PBMCs, obtained from culture after CMV antigen stimulation. The receptor was isolated from a human donor in good health (CMV status not recorded). Some clones in this sample may be carry-over from other donors' samples.

CDR3 sequence reads: CASSLRGASRNTIYF. In DNA form, the CDR3 reads TGTGCCAGCAGTTTGCGGGGGGCGTCGCGAAACACCATATATTTT. The chain has TRBV28 and TRBJ1-3; D is possibly TRBD1 (6 bases). Trimming removed 3 bases from V and 5 bases from J, with 14 bases in between. CDR1 and CDR2 from the germline V gene are MDHEN and SYDVKM. The CDR3 sequence is 15 residues long.